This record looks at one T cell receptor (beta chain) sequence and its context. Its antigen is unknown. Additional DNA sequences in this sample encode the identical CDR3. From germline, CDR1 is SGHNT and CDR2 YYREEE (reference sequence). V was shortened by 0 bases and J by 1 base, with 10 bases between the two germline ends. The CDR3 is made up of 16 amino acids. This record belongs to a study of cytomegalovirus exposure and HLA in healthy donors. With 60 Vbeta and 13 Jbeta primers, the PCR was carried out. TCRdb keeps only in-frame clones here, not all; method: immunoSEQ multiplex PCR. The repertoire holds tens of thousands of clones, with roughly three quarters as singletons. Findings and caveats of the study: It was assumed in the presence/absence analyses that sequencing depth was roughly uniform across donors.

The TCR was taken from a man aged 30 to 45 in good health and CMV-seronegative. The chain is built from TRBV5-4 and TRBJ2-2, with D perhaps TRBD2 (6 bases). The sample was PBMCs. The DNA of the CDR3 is TGTGCCAGCAGCTTGGCTGGAGGGGTGAACACCGGGGAGCTGTTTTTT. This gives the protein CASSLAGGVNTGELFF.